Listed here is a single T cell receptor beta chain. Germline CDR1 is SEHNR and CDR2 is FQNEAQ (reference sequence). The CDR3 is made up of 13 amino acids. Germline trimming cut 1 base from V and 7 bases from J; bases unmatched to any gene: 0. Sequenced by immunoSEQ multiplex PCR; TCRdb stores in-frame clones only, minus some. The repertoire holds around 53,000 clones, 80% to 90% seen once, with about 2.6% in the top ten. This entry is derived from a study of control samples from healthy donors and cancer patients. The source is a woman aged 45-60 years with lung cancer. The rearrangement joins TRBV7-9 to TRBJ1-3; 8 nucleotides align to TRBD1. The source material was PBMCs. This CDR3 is CASSLGQGNTIYF. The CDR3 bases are TGTGCCAGCAGCTTAGGACAGGGGAACACCATATATTTT. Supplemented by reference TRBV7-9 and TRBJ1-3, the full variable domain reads DTGVSQNPRHKITKRGQNVTFRCDPISEHNRLYWYRQTLGQGPEFLTYFQNEAQLEKSRLLSDRFSAERPKGSFSTLEIQRTEQGDSAMYLCASSLGQGNTIYFGEGSWLTVV.